Shown below are 27 T cell receptor beta chains from a single sample sequenced in a study of T cells in Graves' hyperthyroidism and ophthalmopathy (dated 2019 in TCRdb). The library was generated by multiplex PCR. The listed sequencing device is Illumina HiSeq 2000. The TCR beta CDR3 regions were amplified from the RNA transcripts. The TCR CDR3 was subjected to a first round of RT-PCR using the HTBI primer set and the Qiagen OneStep RT-PCR kit. TCRdb reanalyzed the raw reads on its own, using fastp at Q25 for trimming and MiXCR for clone calling, and kept in-frame beta chains. Each entry is one CDR3 protein sequence, shown with its most common DNA and genes. A total of 500,000 to 800,000 distinct CDR3 sequences appear in this sample, less than 45% of them only once. The ten most abundant clones make up less than 9% of the sample. Material for sequencing was peripheral blood or thyroid tissue (not recorded which). These receptors all stem from an adult man with Graves' disease, either hyperthyroidism or ophthalmopathy (not recorded which).

The V call is TRBV2, the J call TRBJ1-5; perhaps TRBD1 as D (5 bases). This CDR3 spans 13 amino acids. Germline lookup yields CDR1 SNHLY and CDR2 FYNNEI. Trimming removed 8 bases from V and 4 bases from J, with 12 bases in between. The chain's CDR3 is CASSSQENQPQHF. For the CDR3, the DNA is TGTGCCAGCTCATCACAGGAGAATCAGCCCCAGCATTTT.

This clonotype was counted at least ten times. V gene TRBV29-1 combines with J gene TRBJ2-7, with D possibly being TRBD1 or TRBD2 (5 bases each). V gave up 1 base and J gave up 6 bases, with 10 bases separating them. Germline CDR1 is SQVTM and CDR2 is ANQGSEA. CDR3 length: 12 amino acids. CDR3 nucleotide sequence: TGCAGCGTTGAAGTCGATGGGGGCGAGCAGTACTTC. It codes for CSVEVDGGEQYF.

The DNA of the CDR3 is TGTTACTGGACAGGGGTCTATGGCTACACCTTC. Translated: CYWTGVYGYTF. V gene TRBV2 combines with J gene TRBJ1-2, with 9 bases aligning to TRBD1. The germline V gene has CDR1 SNHLY and CDR2 FYNNEI. The CDR3 length is 11 residues.

J is TRBJ2-5 and V is TRBV6-6; D gene uncertain. With 4 bases removed from V and 7 bases from J, the gap between germline ends came to 13 bases. This CDR3 region has 13 residues. Per germline, CDR1 MNHNY and CDR2 SVGAGI (reference sequence). The CDR3 here is CASSFEPLGTQYF. The DNA for the CDR3 is TGTGCCAGCAGTTTCGAGCCTCTGGGGACCCAGTACTTC.

This rearrangement joins TRBV9 to TRBJ2-2, with D hard to call. Trimming stripped 7 bases from V and 0 bases from J, with 10 bases between. Per germline, CDR1 SGDLS and CDR2 YYNGEE. The CDR3 contains 14 residues. The CDR3 DNA reads TGTGCCAGCGTCGATGGGTCGAACACCGGGGAGCTGTTTTTT. Translation: CASVDGSNTGELFF.

This clonotype was detected many times. The rearrangement joins TRBV7-8 to TRBJ1-2, with no clear D. CDR3 length: 14 amino acids. V lost 5 bases, J lost 4 bases, and 14 bases lay in between. From germline, CDR1 is SGHVS and CDR2 FQNEAQ. The CDR3 sequence is CASSQAGRSYGYTF. The CDR3 nucleotides read TGTGCCAGCAGCCAAGCTGGTAGATCCTATGGCTACACCTTC.

With regard to this clonotype: This may be a read error: a much more frequent sequence differs by one nucleotide. The DNA of the CDR3 is TGCAGTGCGGGGGCAGCCTACGAGCAGTACTTC. This sequence encodes CSAGAAYEQYF. V and J are TRBV20-1 and TRBJ2-7; possibly TRBD1 for D (6 bases). This CDR3 comprises 11 residues. Germline CDR1 is DFQATT and CDR2 is SNEGSKA (reference sequence). Deletions cut 6 bases from V and 2 bases from J, with 8 bases between.

In this sample, this clonotype turned up many times. The chain couples TRBV5-1 to TRBJ1-2, with D uncertain. Germline V gene data show CDR1 as SGHRS and CDR2 as YFSETQ. Trimming pared 0 bases from V and 4 bases from J, leaving 7 bases between. This CDR3 region has 13 residues. This CDR3 is CASSLERSYGYTF. The CDR3 region has the DNA TGCGCCAGCAGCTTGGAACGTAGCTATGGCTACACCTTC.

The chain has TRBV11-3 and TRBJ1-1; no clear D. Trimming shortened V by 5 bases and J by 0 bases, and 10 bases separated the two germline ends. Germline V CDR1 and CDR2: SGHNT, YENEEA. This CDR3 is built from 14 residues. The CDR3 DNA sequence: TGTGCCAGCAGCCAATCGGGGTTGAACACTGAAGCTTTCTTT. This gives the protein CASSQSGLNTEAFF.

The V and J genes are TRBV27 and TRBJ1-6; D unresolved. The germline gives CDR1 MNHEY, CDR2 SMNVEV (reference sequence). This CDR3 is 14 amino acids long. V dropped 5 bases and J dropped 3 bases, with 8 bases sitting between them. The DNA of the CDR3 is TGTGCCAGCAGTGTCCGGGGCTATAATTCACCCCTCCACTTT. Translation gives CASSVRGYNSPLHF.

The chain's CDR3 is CASSLGVGQGSSSYEQYF. CDR3 nucleotides: TGTGCCAGCAGCTTAGGGGTTGGCCAGGGATCAAGCTCCTACGAGCAGTACTTC. The rearrangement joins TRBV7-9 to TRBJ2-7; D may be TRBD1 (5 bases). This CDR3 is 18 amino acids long. Trimming took off 1 base at V and 0 bases at J, with 19 bases between the two ends. Germline CDR1 reads SEHNR; CDR2 reads FQNEAQ (reference sequence).

The rearrangement joins TRBV19 to TRBJ2-6; possibly TRBD1 for D (6 bases). Trimming took off 6 bases at V and 0 bases at J, with 15 bases between the two ends. Per germline, CDR1 LNHDA and CDR2 SQIVND (reference sequence). The CDR3 is 17 residues long. CDR3 bases: TGTGCCAGTAGACTGACAGGTACGAGCTCTGGGGCCAACGTCCTGACTTTC. This encodes CASRLTGTSSGANVLTF.

This clonotype appeared a few times. The V call is TRBV19, the J call TRBJ1-5, with 8 bases lining up with TRBD1. Trimming removed 6 bases from V and 2 bases from J; junction bases left unmatched: 9. The CDR3 is made up of 16 amino acids. Germline V gene lookup returns CDR1 LNHDA and CDR2 SQIVND (reference sequence). The CDR3 spells CASRRDRGSRNQPQHF. CDR3 sequence (DNA): TGTGCCAGTAGGCGAGACAGGGGAAGTCGCAATCAGCCCCAGCATTTT.

This clonotype turned up a few times. This chain connects TRBV14 to TRBJ2-7, with unresolved D. Per germline, CDR1 SGHDN and CDR2 FVKESK. The V end lost 8 bases, the J end lost 3 bases, and 23 bases lay between the germline ends. The CDR3 totals 16 residues. The CDR3 nucleotides read TGTGCCAGCTCGTTGGGCGATATGGATATGGTCTACGAGCAGTACTTC. Protein sequence: CASSLGDMDMVYEQYF.

The rearrangement joins TRBV7-2 to TRBJ2-7; D is perhaps TRBD1 or TRBD2 (5 bases each). Trimming took 5 bases from V and 1 from J, leaving 21 bases between them. The CDR3 spans 17 residues. Germline V CDR1 and CDR2: SGHTA, FQGNSA. The CDR3 is CASSGLQGRALSYEQYF. In DNA form, the CDR3 reads TGTGCCAGCAGCGGACTCCAAGGCAGGGCTCTTTCCTACGAGCAGTACTTC.

The J gene is TRBJ1-5, the V gene TRBV7-2; no definite D call. This CDR3 region has 13 residues. Trimming stripped 5 bases from V and 7 bases from J, with 12 bases between. Germline values: CDR1 SGHTA, CDR2 FQGNSA. The CDR3 loop is CASSKRVKQPQHF. For the CDR3, the DNA is TGTGCCAGCAGCAAAAGGGTTAAGCAGCCCCAGCATTTT.

A remark on this clonotype: This may be a read error: a much more frequent sequence differs by one nucleotide. This CDR3 fails to terminate in the conserved phenylalanine or tryptophan, so it likely reflects a read error. The CDR3 reads CASSVEAGSNYGYTL. The CDR3 DNA follows: TGTGCCAGCAGCGTAGAGGCAGGTTCTAACTATGGCTACACCCTC. The chain recombines TRBV9 with TRBJ1-2, with D unclear. V lost 0 bases, J lost 0 bases, and 9 bases lay in between. This CDR3 region has 15 residues. The V gene's germline CDR1 is SGDLS and CDR2 YYNGEE.

V usage is TRBV12-3 or TRBV12-4 and J usage is TRBJ1-6; D is unresolved. Trimming pared 2 bases from V and 9 bases from J, leaving 11 bases between. The CDR3 spans 14 residues. CDR3 loop: CASSLTPSGSPLHF. As DNA, the CDR3 is TGTGCCAGCAGTTTAACTCCATCGGGTTCACCCCTCCACTTT.

The chain couples TRBV12-3 or TRBV12-4 to TRBJ1-2; D is perhaps TRBD1 (6 bases). V lost 2 bases and J 7 bases, leaving 14 bases between the germline ends. CDR3 length: 14 residues. The CDR3 region is CASSLLRTEGGYTF. As DNA, the CDR3 is TGTGCCAGCAGTTTATTAAGGACAGAAGGTGGCTACACCTTC.

There are a few counts of this clonotype. This sequence may be a read error, since a much larger clone differs from it by one base. The CDR3 region is CASNLDPSGGAETQYF. The CDR3 bases are TGTGCCAGCAACTTAGATCCTAGCGGGGGGGCAGAGACCCAGTACTTC. The chain recombines TRBV7-2 with TRBJ2-5, with 12 bases fitting TRBD2. Germline V CDR1 and CDR2: SGHTA, FQGNSA. The CDR3 covers 16 residues.

The V gene is TRBV29-1, the J gene TRBJ2-2; possibly TRBD1 or TRBD2 for D (5 bases each). Germline V gives CDR1 SQVTM, CDR2 ANQGSEA. Deletions cut 5 bases from V and 0 bases from J, with 7 bases between. The CDR3 is 13 residues long. CDR3: CSVLGPNTGELFF. In nucleotides, the CDR3 is TGCAGCGTTTTGGGACCGAACACCGGGGAGCTGTTTTTT.

This clonotype was counted a few times. The chain has TRBV5-6 and TRBJ2-7; D is ambiguous. CDR1 is SGHDT, CDR2 YYEEEE, per germline. CDR3 size: 13 residues. The V gene lost 1 base and the J gene lost 1 base, with 6 bases spanning the gap. The CDR3 bases are TGTGCCAGCAGCTTGAACCCTTCCTACGAGCAGTACTTC. It codes for CASSLNPSYEQYF. Based on the CDR3 plus reference TRBV5-6 and TRBJ2-7, the full variable domain is DAGVTQSPTHLIKTRGQQVTLRCSPKSGHDTVSWYQQALGQGPQFIFQYYEEEERQRGNFPDRFSGHQFPNYSSELNVNALLLGDSALYLCASSLNPSYEQYFGPGTRLTVT.

This clonotype has at least ten counts. The J gene is TRBJ1-1, the V gene TRBV29-1; D remains unclear. The CDR3 totals 12 residues. V was shortened by 3 bases and J by 4 bases, with 9 bases between the two germline ends. CDR1 SQVTM and CDR2 ANQGSEA come from the germline V gene. CDR3: CSVDPWGTEAFF. The DNA of the CDR3 is TGCAGCGTTGACCCCTGGGGCACTGAAGCTTTCTTT.

This clonotype appeared a few times. This chain joins TRBV15 and TRBJ1-2; TRBD1 might be the D (6 bases). The CDR3 totals 16 residues. Germline-derived CDR1 and CDR2 are LNHNV and YYDKDF (reference sequence). Trimming removed 2 bases at V and 4 bases at J, with 17 bases between. CDR3: CATSRNSEGEGYGYTF. CDR3 in DNA: TGTGCCACCAGCAGAAATTCAGAGGGGGAAGGCTATGGCTACACCTTC.

The chain links TRBV7-1 to TRBJ2-5, with 11 nucleotides matching TRBD2. TRBV7-1 is designated an ORF whose function remains uncertain. The V and J ends lost 3 bases and 4 bases, in that order; junction bases with no gene match: 10. The CDR3 sequence is 17 residues long. The CDR3 reads CASSSLLSGGVAETQYF. CDR3 sequence (DNA): TGTGCCAGCAGCTCTCTCCTTAGCGGGGGGGTGGCAGAGACCCAGTACTTC.

This chain connects TRBV5-6 to TRBJ1-2, with D tentatively TRBD1 (6 bases). CDR3 length: 14 amino acids. The germline V and J ends were trimmed by 1 base and 3 bases, with 10 bases remaining between them. Germline V gene data show CDR1 as SGHDT and CDR2 as YYEEEE. CDR3 residues: CASSLLQGYYGYTF. The CDR3 DNA reads TGTGCCAGCAGCTTGCTTCAGGGGTACTATGGCTACACCTTC. The whole variable domain, remainder taken from reference TRBV5-6 and TRBJ1-2, is DAGVTQSPTHLIKTRGQQVTLRCSPKSGHDTVSWYQQALGQGPQFIFQYYEEEERQRGNFPDRFSGHQFPNYSSELNVNALLLGDSALYLCASSLLQGYYGYTFGSGTRLTVV.

Turning to this clonotype: At one of its ends the junction is not consistent with the germline gene, which may arise from a read error. V usage is TRBV4-2 and J usage is TRBJ2-5; D ambiguous. The CDR3 extends over 13 amino acids. Germline V gives CDR1 LGHNA, CDR2 YNFKEQ. The CDR3 nucleotides read TGTGCCAGCAGACAAGGTGGCGGAGAGACCCAGTACTTC. Translated, it gives CASRQGGGETQYF.